The 6 T cell receptor beta chains below were found in one sample sequenced in a study of PD-1 blockade in mismatch repair-deficient tumors. Measured with immunoSEQ multiplex PCR; TCRdb has only the in-frame clones, and not every one. The repertoire consists of 75,000 to 80,000 clones, with approximately 78% occurring once and the leading ten covering roughly 5.5%. The input for sequencing was peripheral blood, taken 44 weeks after starting pembrolizumab. These receptor sequences come from an adult with mismatch repair-deficient cancer.

This chain joins TRBV5-1 and TRBJ2-3; possibly TRBD1 for D (6 bases). The CDR3 covers 17 residues. Trimming removed 0 bases from V and 2 bases from J, with 16 bases in between. Germline V gene lookup returns CDR1 SGHRS and CDR2 YFSETQ. The CDR3 DNA sequence: TGCGCCAGCAGCTTGGAACCCGGGACACCTGACACAGATACGCAGTATTTT. Its translation is CASSLEPGTPDTDTQYF. The variable domain in full, completed from reference TRBV5-1 and TRBJ2-3, reads KAGVTQTPRYLIKTRGQQVTLSCSPISGHRSVSWYQQTPGQGLQFLFEYFSETQRNKGNFPGRFSGRQFSNSRSEMNVSTLELGDSALYLCASSLEPGTPDTDTQYFGPGTRLTVL.

The chain is built from TRBV10-3 and TRBJ1-5; weak D call: TRBD1 (6 bases). V lost 3 bases and J lost 4, with 16 bases in between. The CDR3 totals 16 residues. From germline, CDR1 is ENHRY and CDR2 SYGVKD. The CDR3 sequence: CAISEDLPGENQPQHF. The CDR3 region has the DNA TGTGCCATCAGTGAAGATCTCCCAGGGGAAAATCAGCCCCAGCATTTT.

V is TRBV25-1 and J is TRBJ2-1; 9 bases map to TRBD2. Germline CDR1 is MGHDK and CDR2 is SYGVNS. With V trimmed by 6 bases and J by 3 bases, 3 bases remained unmatched. This CDR3 has 14 amino acids. The CDR3: CASRREGRYNEQFF. The CDR3 DNA follows: TGTGCCAGCAGGCGGGAGGGCCGCTACAATGAGCAGTTCTTC.

The chain uses TRBV5-6 and TRBJ2-7, with 7 bases identical to TRBD1. The CDR3 has 12 residues. J was trimmed by 6 bases and V by 4 bases; bases with no gene match: 4. CDR1 and CDR2 from the germline V gene are SGHDT and YYEEEE. CDR3 bases: TGTGCCAGCAGCCATACAGGGGTCGAGCAGTACTTC. It encodes CASSHTGVEQYF.

V gene TRBV6-5 combines with J gene TRBJ2-1, with 8 bases that match TRBD1. Germline V gene lookup returns CDR1 MNHEY and CDR2 SVGAGI. The CDR3 has 15 amino acids. V shed 7 bases and J 4 bases; nucleotides not matched to a gene: 9. The CDR3 DNA is TGTGCCAGCAACAAGGGGACAGGATTATACAATGAGCAGTTCTTC. This encodes CASNKGTGLYNEQFF.

The chain is built from TRBV5-1 and TRBJ2-3; a weak D match, TRBD2 (6 bases). This CDR3 is built from 16 residues. Per the germline V gene, CDR1 is SGHRS and CDR2 is YFSETQ. Trimming removed 0 bases from V and 6 bases from J, with 17 bases in between. In DNA, the CDR3 is TGCGCCAGCAGCTTGGAGGGACGGGGAGGTCTTGATACGCAGTATTTT. It encodes CASSLEGRGGLDTQYF. Complete variable domain (other parts from reference TRBV5-1 and TRBJ2-3): KAGVTQTPRYLIKTRGQQVTLSCSPISGHRSVSWYQQTPGQGLQFLFEYFSETQRNKGNFPGRFSGRQFSNSRSEMNVSTLELGDSALYLCASSLEGRGGLDTQYFGPGTRLTVL.